One and the same sample provided the 9 T cell receptor beta chains below, sequenced in a study of immune evolution from preneoplasia to lung adenocarcinoma. Sequencing used immunoSEQ multiplex PCR; TCRdb keeps in-frame clones, though not all of them. The table records about 4,200 clones, 80% to 90% of them present only once. Sequencing was carried out using FFPE adjacent normal lung tissue. Every receptor here comes from a person aged 65 to 85 with lung adenocarcinoma.

The V call is TRBV7-3, the J call TRBJ2-2; D call uncertain. Per the germline V gene, CDR1 is SGHTA and CDR2 is FQGTGA. Trimming took off 0 bases at V and 6 bases at J, with 8 bases between the two ends. This CDR3 region has 14 residues. DNA of the CDR3: TGTGCCAGCAGCTTAACGCAAGATGCCGGGGAGCTGTTTTTT. Translation: CASSLTQDAGELFF.

J is TRBJ1-1 and V is TRBV7-9; TRBD1 might be the D (6 bases). With 8 bases removed from V and 4 bases from J, the gap between germline ends came to 17 bases. This CDR3 is built from 14 residues. Germline CDR1 SEHNR, CDR2 FQNEAQ (reference sequence). The CDR3 loop is CASSLTGVVTEAFF. CDR3 in DNA: TGTGCCAGCTCTTTGACAGGTGTGGTCACTGAAGCTTTCTTT.

The V call is TRBV29-1, the J call TRBJ2-2; D unresolved. Between the trimmed V and J ends, which lost 3 bases and 1 base, there was a span of 6 bases. Germline V lookup: CDR1 SQVTM, CDR2 ANQGSEA. The CDR3 totals 13 residues. CDR3 in DNA: TGCAGCGTTGATAAAGGGAACACCGGGGAGCTGTTTTTT. Protein sequence: CSVDKGNTGELFF.

This clone turned up a few times. CDR3 residues: CASSWGRRGYEQYF. DNA for the CDR3: TGTGCCAGCAGTTGGGGTCGGAGGGGTTACGAGCAGTACTTC. The chain joins TRBV27 to TRBJ2-7; tentatively, D is TRBD2 (6 bases). This CDR3 has 14 amino acids. Germline loops: CDR1 MNHEY, CDR2 SMNVEV (reference sequence). The V end was cut by 4 bases, the J end by 4 bases, with 14 bases between.

This chain connects TRBV5-4 to TRBJ2-2; D remains unclear. CDR3 length: 13 amino acids. V gave up 0 bases and J gave up 6 bases, with 6 bases separating them. Germline V gene sequence: CDR1 SGHNT, CDR2 YYREEE (reference sequence). CDR3 protein: CASSLDLAGELFF. The CDR3 DNA sequence: TGTGCCAGCAGCTTGGATTTGGCCGGGGAGCTGTTTTTT.

V usage is TRBV12-5 and J usage is TRBJ2-5, with D uncertain. The DNA end is more similar to TRBJ2-7, so the J call may be wrong. The length of the CDR3 is 12 residues. The germline gives CDR1 LGHNT, CDR2 FRNRAP. CDR3 sequence reads: CASGLMAYEQYF. The CDR3 bases are TGTGCTAGTGGTTTGATGGCCTACGAGCAGTACTTC.

V and J are TRBV29-1 and TRBJ1-1; D not resolved. The germline V gene has CDR1 SQVTM and CDR2 ANQGSEA. The CDR3 length is 11 residues. The V and J ends lost 2 bases and 3 bases respectively, with 4 bases between them. The CDR3 region has the DNA TGCAGCGTTGAACTCTACACTGAAGCTTTCTTT. This codes for CSVELYTEAFF.

The CDR3 here is CASSFADLGSNEQFF. The CDR3 coding sequence is TGTGCCAGCAGCTTTGCCGACCTGGGGTCCAATGAGCAGTTCTTC. The rearrangement links TRBV7-2 to TRBJ2-1; no definite D call. Per the germline V gene, CDR1 is SGHTA and CDR2 is FQGNSA. V was cut by 3 bases and J by 6 bases, with 15 bases left in between. This CDR3 comprises 15 residues.

This clone is a singleton in its sample. The V gene is TRBV9, the J gene TRBJ1-2, with D possibly TRBD1 on 6 matching bases. V was shortened by 7 bases and J by 8 bases, with 21 bases between the two germline ends. The CDR3 has 14 amino acids. The V gene's germline CDR1 is SGDLS and CDR2 YYNGEE. The CDR3, as DNA: TGTGCCAGCGGGGGCTTGGAGGCCCGTCGGGGCTACACCTTC. Its protein product is CASGGLEARRGYTF.